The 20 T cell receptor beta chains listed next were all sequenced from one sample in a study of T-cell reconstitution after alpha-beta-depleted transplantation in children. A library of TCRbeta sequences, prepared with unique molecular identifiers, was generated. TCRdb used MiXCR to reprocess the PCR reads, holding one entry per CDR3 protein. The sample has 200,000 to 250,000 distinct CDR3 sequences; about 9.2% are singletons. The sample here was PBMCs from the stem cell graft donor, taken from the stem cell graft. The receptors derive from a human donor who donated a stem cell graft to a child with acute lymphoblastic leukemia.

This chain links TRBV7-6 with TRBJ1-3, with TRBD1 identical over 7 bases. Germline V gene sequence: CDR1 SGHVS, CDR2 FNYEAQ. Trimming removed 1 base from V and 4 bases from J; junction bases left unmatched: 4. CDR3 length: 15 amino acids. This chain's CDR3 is CASSLDRGGGNTIYF. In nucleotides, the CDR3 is TGTGCCAGCAGCTTAGACAGGGGAGGAGGAAACACCATATATTTT.

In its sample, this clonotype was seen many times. The CDR3 loop reads CASSLLSGGATNEQFF. The CDR3 DNA sequence: TGTGCCAGCAGCTTACTTAGCGGGGGGGCTACCAATGAGCAGTTCTTC. This chain links TRBV7-8 with TRBJ2-1; 11 nucleotides match TRBD2. This CDR3 is 16 amino acids long. J gave up 6 bases and V 2 bases, and 6 bases lay outside the gene matches. CDR1 is SGHVS, CDR2 FQNEAQ, per germline.

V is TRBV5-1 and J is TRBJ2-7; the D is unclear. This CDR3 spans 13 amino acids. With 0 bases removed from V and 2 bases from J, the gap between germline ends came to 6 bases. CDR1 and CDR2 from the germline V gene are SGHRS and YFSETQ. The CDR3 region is CASSLDKTYEQYF. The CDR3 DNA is TGCGCCAGCAGCTTGGACAAGACCTACGAGCAGTACTTC.

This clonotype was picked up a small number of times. The CDR3 DNA sequence: TGTGCCAGCAGTCCAACTCCCGGACGAAACACTGAAGCTTTCTTT. Encoded protein: CASSPTPGRNTEAFF. The chain recombines TRBV27 with TRBJ1-1; D uncertain. V shed 5 bases and J shed 2 bases, with 15 bases lying between them. CDR1 is MNHEY, CDR2 SMNVEV, per germline (reference sequence). The length of the CDR3 is 15 residues.

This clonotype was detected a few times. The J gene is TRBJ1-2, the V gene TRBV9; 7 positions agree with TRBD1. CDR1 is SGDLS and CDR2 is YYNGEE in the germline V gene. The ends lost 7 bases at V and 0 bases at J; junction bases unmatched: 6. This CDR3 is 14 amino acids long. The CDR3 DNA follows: TGTGCCAGCCAAGCCGGGACAGCTAACTATGGCTACACCTTC. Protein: CASQAGTANYGYTF.

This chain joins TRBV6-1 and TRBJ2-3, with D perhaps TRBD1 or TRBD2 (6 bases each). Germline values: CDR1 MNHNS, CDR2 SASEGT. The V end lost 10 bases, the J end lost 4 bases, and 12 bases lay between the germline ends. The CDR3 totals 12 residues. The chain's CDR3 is CAIADSSDTQYF. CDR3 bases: TGTGCCATAGCGGACAGCTCAGATACGCAGTATTTT.

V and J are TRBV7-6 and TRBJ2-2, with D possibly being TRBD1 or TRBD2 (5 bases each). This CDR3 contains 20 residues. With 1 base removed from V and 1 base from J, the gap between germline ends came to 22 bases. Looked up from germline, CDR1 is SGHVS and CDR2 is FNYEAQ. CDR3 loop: CASSLERRMGPGRNTGELFF. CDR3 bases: TGTGCCAGCAGCTTAGAAAGGCGGATGGGACCCGGCAGGAACACCGGGGAGCTGTTTTTT.

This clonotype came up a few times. In DNA form, the CDR3 reads TGTGCCAGCAGCTTAGTCGAGGGGAACACCGGGGAGCTGTTTTTT. Encoded protein: CASSLVEGNTGELFF. This chain links TRBV11-3 with TRBJ2-2, with D perhaps matching TRBD2 (5 bases). Trimming pared 1 base from V and 1 base from J, leaving 7 bases between. The CDR3 length is 15 residues. Per the germline V gene, CDR1 is SGHNT and CDR2 is YENEEA.

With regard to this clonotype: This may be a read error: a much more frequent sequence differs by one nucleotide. CDR3 sequence: CASSDEQGLNTVELFF. The CDR3, as DNA: TGCGCCAGCAGTGACGAACAGGGACTGAACACCGTGGAGCTGTTTTTT. This chain links TRBV10-2 with TRBJ2-2; D possibly matches TRBD1 or TRBD2 (6 bases each). CDR3 length: 16 residues. The V gene's germline CDR1 is WSHSY and CDR2 SAAADI.

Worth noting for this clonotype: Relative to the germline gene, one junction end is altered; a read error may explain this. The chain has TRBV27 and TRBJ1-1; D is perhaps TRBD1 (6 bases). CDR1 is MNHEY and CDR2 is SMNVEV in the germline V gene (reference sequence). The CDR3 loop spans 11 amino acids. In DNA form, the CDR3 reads TGTGCCAGCAGTTGGAGCGGGGGCCTTATTTTT. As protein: CASSWSGGLIF.

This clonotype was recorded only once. CDR3 loop: CASSQVRTGFGVNYGYTF. CDR3 DNA: TGCGCCAGCAGCCAAGTAAGGACAGGCTTCGGGGTTAACTATGGCTACACCTTC. The chain recombines TRBV4-1 with TRBJ1-2; 7 nucleotides align to TRBD1. J gave up 1 base and V 1 base, and 12 bases lay outside the gene matches. The length of the CDR3 is 18 residues. Germline loops: CDR1 MGHRA, CDR2 YSYEKL.

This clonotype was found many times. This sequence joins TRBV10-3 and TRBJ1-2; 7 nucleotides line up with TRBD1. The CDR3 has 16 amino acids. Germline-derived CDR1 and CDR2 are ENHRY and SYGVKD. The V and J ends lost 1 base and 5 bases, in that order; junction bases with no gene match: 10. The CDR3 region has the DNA TGTGCCATCAGTGAGTTGATGAACAGGGGTAAATATGGCTACACCTTC. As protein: CAISELMNRGKYGYTF.

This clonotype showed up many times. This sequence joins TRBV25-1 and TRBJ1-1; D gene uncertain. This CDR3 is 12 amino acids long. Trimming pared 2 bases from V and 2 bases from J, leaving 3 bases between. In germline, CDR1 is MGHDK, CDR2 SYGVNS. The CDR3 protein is CASSEDNTEAFF. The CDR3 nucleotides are TGTGCCAGCAGTGAAGACAACACTGAAGCTTTCTTT.

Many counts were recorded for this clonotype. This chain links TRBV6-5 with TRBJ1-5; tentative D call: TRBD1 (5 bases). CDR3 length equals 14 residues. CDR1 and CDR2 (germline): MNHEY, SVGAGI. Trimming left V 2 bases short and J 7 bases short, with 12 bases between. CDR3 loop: CASSYSGQGQPQHF. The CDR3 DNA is TGTGCCAGCAGTTACAGTGGGCAGGGCCAGCCCCAGCATTTT.

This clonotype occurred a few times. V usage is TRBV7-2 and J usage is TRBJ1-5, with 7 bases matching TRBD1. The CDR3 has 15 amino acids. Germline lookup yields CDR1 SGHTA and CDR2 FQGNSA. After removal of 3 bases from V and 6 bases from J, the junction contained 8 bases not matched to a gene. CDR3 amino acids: CASSFTRQGPQPQHF. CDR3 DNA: TGTGCCAGCAGCTTTACTCGACAGGGTCCTCAGCCCCAGCATTTT.

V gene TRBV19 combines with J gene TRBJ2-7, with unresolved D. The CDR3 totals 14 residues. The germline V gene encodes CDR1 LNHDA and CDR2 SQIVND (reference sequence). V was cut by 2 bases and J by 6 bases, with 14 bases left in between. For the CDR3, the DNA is TGTGCCAGTAGTATAAGCCGAGAGGCCCGCGAGCAGTACTTC. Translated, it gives CASSISREAREQYF.

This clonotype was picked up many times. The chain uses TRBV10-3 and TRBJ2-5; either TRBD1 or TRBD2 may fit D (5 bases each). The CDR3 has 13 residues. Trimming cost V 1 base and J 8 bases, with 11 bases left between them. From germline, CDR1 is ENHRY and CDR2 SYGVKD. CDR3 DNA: TGTGCCATCAGTGAGTGGGACCCTCCAACCCAGTACTTC. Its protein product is CAISEWDPPTQYF.

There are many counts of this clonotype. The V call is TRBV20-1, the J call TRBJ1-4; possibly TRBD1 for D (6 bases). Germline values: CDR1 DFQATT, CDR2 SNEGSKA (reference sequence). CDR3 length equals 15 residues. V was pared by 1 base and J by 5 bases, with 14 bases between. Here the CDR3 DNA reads TGCAGTGCTAGAGTCCGGACAGATTACAATGAAAAACTGTTTTTT. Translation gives CSARVRTDYNEKLFF.

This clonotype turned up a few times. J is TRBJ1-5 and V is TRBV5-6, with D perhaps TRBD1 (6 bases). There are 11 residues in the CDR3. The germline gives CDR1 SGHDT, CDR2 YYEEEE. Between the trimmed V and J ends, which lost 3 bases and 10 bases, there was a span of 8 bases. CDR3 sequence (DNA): TGTGCCAGCAGCTGGGGGGCACCCCAGCATTTT. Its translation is CASSWGAPQHF.

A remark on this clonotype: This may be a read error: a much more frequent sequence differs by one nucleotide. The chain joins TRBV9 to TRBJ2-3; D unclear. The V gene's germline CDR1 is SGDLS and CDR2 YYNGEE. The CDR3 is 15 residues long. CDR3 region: CVSSVNAVKSDTQYF. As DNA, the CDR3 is TGTGTCAGCAGCGTGAATGCCGTGAAGTCAGATACGCAGTATTTT.